This T cell receptor beta chain came from a study of CD8 T cells in ankylosing spondylitis (dated by TCRdb to the late 2010s). Background for the entire study: T cell receptor beta repertoires were profiled in healthy donors and ankylosing spondylitis patients so that disease-linked TCR variants could be found. In total, the full study cohort was made up of over a hundred healthy donors and approximately 24 ankylosing spondylitis patients. Peripheral blood was sampled, and synovial fluid was additionally collected from ankylosing spondylitis patients. Study-level results and caveats: Some of the motif variants had been reported before in the synovial fluid and blood of reactive arthritis patients, a finding that suggests common disease-initiation mechanisms. The disease-linked clones were reported to be significantly enriched in matched synovial fluid samples from ankylosing spondylitis patients. A TCR beta motif of 7 or 8 highly homologous amino acid variants appeared characteristic of blood from ankylosing spondylitis patients. A CD8+ phenotype was shown by the disease-linked clones, which were found at relatively low frequencies in peripheral blood.

The CDR3 measures 12 amino acids from cysteine to phenylalanine. The CDR3 DNA has 36 bases and is translated from base 1. At the junction V is shortened by 7 bases and J by 3 bases, with 6 bases in between. In regard to this clonotype: This clone's antigen is unknown. No qualities accompany the bases; no much larger clone lies one base away.

The data were produced on an Illumina HiSeq 2500. Quantitative 5'-RACE with molecular barcodes was the method used to prepare the TCR beta libraries. In the paper's pipeline: A new computational method, built on a probabilistic model of VDJ rearrangement, was used to identify disease-linked TCR variants. TCRdb redid the processing of the public reads, applying fastp at Q25 and MiXCR, and retained in-frame beta chains. Rows merge per CDR3 protein into single entries with the most common DNA and genes. TCRdb's processing, not the study's, gives the V and J calls here. The sample includes some 270,000 distinct CDR3 sequences, with more than 25% observed a single time. The ten largest clones take up around 4.5% of the sample.

This TCR was sampled from a male donor with ankylosing spondylitis or in good health (not recorded which). The chain is assembled from TRBV12-3 or TRBV12-4 and TRBJ2-2; the D gene lacks a confident call. Sequencing was performed on blood, either unsorted or a sorted T cell fraction (not recorded which). The CDR3: CASNGDTGELFF. The DNA sequence is given as TGTGCCAGCAATGGTGACACCGGGGAGCTGTTTTTT.